Sequencing of this TCR beta chain was carried out in a study of identical twins. The CDR3 contains 15 residues. CDR1 and CDR2 from the germline V gene are MNHEY and SVGEGT. V lost 5 bases and J lost 4, with 17 bases in between. Template switching introduced a universal primer site, and the cDNA bore unique molecular identifiers. MiXCR, applied by TCRdb to the 5' RACE reads, yields one record per CDR3 protein. The repertoire holds hundreds of thousands of distinct CDR3 sequences, with approximately 8.3% as singletons. Study-level findings and limits: Part of the zero-insertion signal could reflect confounding by invariant MAIT and iNKT cells. The study found that models underestimated out-of-frame TCR alpha sharing in monozygotic twins. Whereas memory repertoires showed no such difference, abundant cord blood beta clonotypes carried fewer insertions.

This clonotype turned up a few times. No antigen is known for it. The same specimen was also included in a second study, on yellow fever vaccine responses in identical twins.

The sequencing input was memory (CD45RO+) T cells sorted from blood. The chain is built from TRBV6-2 or TRBV6-3 and TRBJ1-1; D remains ambiguous. This receptor was identified in a woman under 30 in good health. The CDR3 DNA is TGTGCCAGCAGTGGTGAGCCCCGGGCCCGCACTGAAGCTTTCTTT. It is translated as CASSGEPRARTEAFF.